This paragraph covers one T cell receptor beta chain sequence. Its antigen is unknown. Qualities for individual bases were not recorded, and no much larger clone is one base off. The CDR3 runs 16 amino acids, cysteine and phenylalanine included. Only CDR3 DNA is held: 48 bases, read in frame from base 1. The germline V gene (reference sequence) gives CDR1 as MNHNY and CDR2 as SVGAGI. The trim is 2 bases for V and 0 bases for J, with a gap of 13 bases between the germline ends. Using the deep immunoSEQ assay, TCR CDR3 regions were amplified from genomic DNA by multiplex PCR. Extracted genomic DNA from each cell subset was spread evenly across all wells of several immunoSEQ 96-well plates, with each plate serving as a replicate. For unsorted PBMC, 300 ng genomic DNA, equal to roughly 33,000 T cell genomes, was loaded into each replicate PCR. Unsorted PBMC genomic DNA was sequenced across ten immunoSEQ deep assay plates. Purified libraries were quantified with a Qubit 3.0 fluorometer, sized on a Bioanalyzer 2100, and re-quantified with the KAPA Library Quantification kit. Each immunoSEQ 96-well plate was sequenced on its own single-read 150-cycle Illumina NextSeq 550 flow cell. Under the source paper's analysis protocol: Because the immunoSEQ output included only junctional sequences and no quality scores, the filtering could not be the same as the filtering used for full-length reads. Sequences were annotated with PyIR, a Python wrapper for IgBLAST v1.9, and V/J genes and CDR3 were assigned using IMGT germline references. Reads were filtered out if the reads had weak V/J assignments (E-value above 1e-6), no CDR3, stop codons, out-of-frame junctions, or ambiguous translated residues. A V3J clonotype was defined by an identical inferred V gene, J gene, and CDR3 amino acid sequence. The percentage overlap between two repertoires was calculated by dividing the number of shared unique clonotypes by the size of the smaller repertoire. RTK rarefaction, the Chao1 estimator, and Recon v2.1 estimates of unobserved clonotypes were used to assess repertoire richness. TCRdb retrieved this table from immuneACCESS and kept in-frame rearrangements only. Not all clones are present; in checked studies, unresolved V genes account for under half, and no reason is known for the remainder. From that table come the V and J calls and clone size; the DNA was used to work out D and trimming. Present in this sample are about half a million clones, around 73% of which were seen just once. Together, the top ten hold around 11% of the sample.

The data belong to a study of shared clonotypes between healthy human individuals (dated by TCRdb to 2020 to 2021). Regarding the study in general: The cohort included a few men and a couple of women between 18 and 49 years of age. The study deeply sequenced blood TCR repertoires of 5 or 6 healthy adults to estimate repertoire size and the extent of clonotype sharing between individuals. To increase sequencing depth and limit assay-specific biases, different laboratories used diverse techniques to prepare libraries and sequence TCR repertoires. Leukapheresis yielded between about 0.9 and 8.9 billion PBMCs per donor. The paper as a whole reports these results and caveats: Pairwise subsampling indicated that sequencing depth was expected to affect the degree of clonotype sharing among donors. Only blood was sampled, and tissue TCR repertoires likely differ from those in blood. The small number of donors limited the genetic and exposure-history diversity represented.

Donors were healthy HIV-negative adults with no recently reported acute infections or vaccinations. Every donor was a Caucasian adult residing in Nashville, Tennessee, USA. For unsorted samples, tens of millions of PBMCs were counted and genomic DNA was extracted with the QIAamp DNA Blood Mini kit. Blood was collected by leukapheresis, and PBMCs were isolated by Ficoll-Histopaque density gradient centrifugation and then cryopreserved in liquid nitrogen vapor phase. The chain is encoded by TRBV6-6 joined to TRBJ1-2; TRBD1 is possibly the D segment (5 matching bases). Sequenced input: PBMCs. This clonotype was obtained from a middle-aged woman in good health. Some clones in this sample may be carry-over from other donors' samples. The encoded CDR3 is CASSYAQVSPNYGYTF. The DNA sequence is as follows: TGTGCCAGCAGTTACGCACAGGTTTCGCCTAACTATGGCTACACCTTC.